Listed below are T cell receptor beta chains from one sample, sequenced in a study of blood T cell repertoires in COVID-19. Produced via immunoSEQ multiplex PCR; TCRdb's table is partial and in-frame only. The sample has roughly 150,000 clones; over 70% are singletons. Sequencing input: peripheral blood. The source is a woman older than 75 with active or convalescent COVID-19. Both conserved end residues are part of each CDR3. Each record gives: clone size, J gene, D gene, V gene, CDR3 DNA, CDR3 protein. A D gene is named only where the DNA matches it firmly. Clone size is given for some rows only: seen once, a few or many times, or a class if the clone is expanded.

>.|TRBJ2-5|TRBD2|TRBV5-1
TGCGCCAGCAGCTTGGCGCCCGGGGGGGCAGGAGAGACCCAGTACTTC
CASSLAPGGAGETQYF
>.|TRBJ1-2|TRBD1|TRBV7-8
TGTGCCAGCAGCCCATTAGCAGGGACAGCGAACTATGGCTACACCTTC
CASSPLAGTANYGYTF
>.|TRBJ1-1|.|TRBV4-3
TGCGCCAGCAGCCAAGATGTGGGGGGGAAGAACACTGAAGCTTTCTTT
CASSQDVGGKNTEAFF
>.|TRBJ1-4|.|TRBV18
TGTGCCAGCTCACCGATGACAGGCGTCAATGAAAAACTGTTTTTT
CASSPMTGVNEKLFF
>.|TRBJ2-1|.|TRBV5-1
TGCGCCAGCAGCTTGGGAGGCGGAAGCTCCTACAATGAGCAGTTCTTC
CASSLGGGSSYNEQFF
>once|TRBJ1-2|.|TRBV27
TGTGCCAGCAGTTTCAGGGATCAAGTGGGTGGCTACACCTTC
CASSFRDQVGGYTF
>.|TRBJ2-2|TRBD1|TRBV7-2
TGTGCCAGCAGCTTTCCCCAGGGGGCAGGCGGGGAGCTGTTTTTT
CASSFPQGAGGELFF
>.|TRBJ2-6|TRBD1|TRBV7-9
TGTGCCAGCAGACGGTTAGGGGGCGCGGATGGGGCCAACGTCCTGACTTTC
CASRRLGGADGANVLTF
>.|TRBJ2-7|TRBD2|TRBV19
TGTGCCAGTAGTATAAACCCCCCAGGAGCGGGGGGCCGATCCTACGAGCAGTACTTC
CASSINPPGAGGRSYEQYF
>.|TRBJ1-4|.|TRBV6-6
TGTGCCAGCACTCACAGGGACGTAGGCCTAAATGAAAAACTGTTTTTT
CASTHRDVGLNEKLFF
>.|TRBJ2-5|.|TRBV7-2
TGTGCCAGCAGCGCTGGAGCGGCCCAAGAGACCCAGTACTTC
CASSAGAAQETQYF
>.|TRBJ2-2|TRBD2|TRBV18
TGTGCCAGCTCACCCCAGCGGGGGATGCACGGGGAGCTGTTTTTT
CASSPQRGMHGELFF
>.|TRBJ1-3|.|TRBV3-1/TRBV3-2
TGTGCCAGCAGCTACAGCGCAGGCAGGGCCCAAAACACCATATATTTT
CASSYSAGRAQNTIYF
>.|TRBJ2-7|TRBD2|TRBV6-5
TGTGCCAGCAAGACTAGCGGGACCTACGAGCAGTACTTC
CASKTSGTYEQYF
>.|TRBJ2-3|TRBD2|TRBV7-2
TGTGCCAGCAGGCCGACTAGCGGGGGGAGCACAGATACGCAGTATTTT
CASRPTSGGSTDTQYF
>.|TRBJ1-2|.|TRBV7-8
TGTGCCAGCAGCTTCGGCAGGGTGTACTATGGCTACACCTTC
CASSFGRVYYGYTF
>few|TRBJ2-2|TRBD2|TRBV4-1
TGCGCCAGCAGCCCGTTAGCGGGGGGGCCTCGGGACACCGGGGAGCTGTTTTTT
CASSPLAGGPRDTGELFF
>.|TRBJ2-6|.|TRBV3-1/TRBV3-2
TGTGCCAGCAGCCCCCCCCTGAGTGGGCAGGGTGGGGCCAACGTCCTGACTTTC
CASSPPLSGQGGANVLTF
>.|TRBJ1-2|.|TRBV29-1
TGCAGCGTTGAAGATCTCGGGGGGGGCTACACCTTC
CSVEDLGGGYTF
>.|TRBJ2-7|TRBD2|TRBV11-2
TGTGCCAGCAGCTCCGTGGGGGGGGTATACTTCGAGCAGTACTTC
CASSSVGGVYFEQYF
>.|TRBJ2-3|TRBD2|TRBV10-3
TGTGCCATCGGGACTAGCGGGGGGGCCGTAGATACGCAGTATTTT
CAIGTSGGAVDTQYF
>.|TRBJ2-7|.|TRBV12-3/TRBV12-4
TGTGCCAGCAGCAGGACTCTATACGAGCAGTACTTC
CASSRTLYEQYF
>.|TRBJ1-1|.|TRBV21-1
TGTGCCAGCAGCAAAAGAAATGGGACAGACACTGAAGCTTTCTTT
CASSKRNGTDTEAFF
>few|TRBJ2-2|.|TRBV5-1
TGCGCCAGCAGCCCCTGGACTGCCAACACCGGGGAGCTGTTTTTT
CASSPWTANTGELFF
>.|TRBJ2-7|.|TRBV4-3
TGCGCCAGCAGCCAAGATAGCGGCCACTCCTACGAGCAGTACTTC
CASSQDSGHSYEQYF
>.|TRBJ2-7|.|TRBV7-9
TGTGCCAGCAGCTTAAGTGGAACAGGTTCCTACGAGCAGTACTTC
CASSLSGTGSYEQYF
>.|TRBJ1-5|TRBD1|TRBV5-6
TGTGCCAGCAGCTTTTCACAGGGGCTTAATCAGCCCCAGCATTTT
CASSFSQGLNQPQHF
>.|TRBJ2-3|.|TRBV7-6
TGTGCCAGCAGCTTCCAGGAAACAGATACGCAGTATTTT
CASSFQETDTQYF
>.|TRBJ1-2|.|TRBV18
TGTGCCAGCTCACCACCGACAGGCTATGGCTACACCTTC
CASSPPTGYGYTF
>.|TRBJ1-2|TRBD1|TRBV2
TGTGCCAGCAGGGGGACAGAAATCTATGGCTACACCTTC
CASRGTEIYGYTF
>few|TRBJ2-7|.|TRBV6-2/TRBV6-3
TGTGCCAGCAGTTACTCACGCGGAGGGACCTACGAGCAGTACTTC
CASSYSRGGTYEQYF
>.|TRBJ1-2|.|TRBV5-4
TGTGCCAGCAGCTCCCCAGGTCCAAACGGCTACACCTTC
CASSSPGPNGYTF
>.|TRBJ2-2|TRBD2|TRBV27
TGTGCCAGCAGTTTCGAGTCCACTAGCGGGGGGGCTTTAGGCACCGGGGAGCTGTTTTTT
CASSFESTSGGALGTGELFF
>.|TRBJ2-1|TRBD1|TRBV5-5
TGTGCCAGCAGCTTGTCACAGGGGGGAGATGAGCAGTTCTTC
CASSLSQGGDEQFF
>.|TRBJ2-3|TRBD1|TRBV19
TGTGCCAGTAGCCGCCGGGACAGGGGCCCAGATACGCAGTATTTT
CASSRRDRGPDTQYF
>.|TRBJ1-5|TRBD1|TRBV19
TGTGCCAGTAGTATTCTAACAGGGGGCAATCAGCCCCAGCATTTT
CASSILTGGNQPQHF
>.|TRBJ1-1|.|TRBV3-1/TRBV3-2
TGTGCCAGCTCCCCGGGGGGAAAGAACACTGAAGCTTTCTTT
CASSPGGKNTEAFF
>.|TRBJ2-2|.|TRBV4-1
TGCGCCAGCAGCCTGAGCGGGGCAGGGGCCGGGGAGCTGTTTTTT
CASSLSGAGAGELFF
>.|TRBJ2-7|TRBD1|TRBV5-4
TGTGCCAGCAGCTCCTTGGAGGGGACAGGGACCTACGAGCAGTACTTC
CASSSLEGTGTYEQYF
>.|TRBJ2-3|TRBD2|TRBV10-1
TGCGCCAGCAGCAGCGGACTAGCGGGGGGGTCAGATACGCAGTATTTT
CASSSGLAGGSDTQYF
>.|TRBJ1-2|.|TRBV18
TGTGCCAGCTCACCCAACCCGGACAGCGCTAACTATGGCTACACCTTC
CASSPNPDSANYGYTF
>.|TRBJ2-2|.|TRBV4-3
TGCGCCAGCAGCCAAGTAACCGGGGGTGGGACCGGGGAGCTGTTTTTT
CASSQVTGGGTGELFF
>.|TRBJ1-3|.|TRBV7-2
TGTGCCAGCAGCTTAACAGGGTCAACTGGAAACACCATATATTTT
CASSLTGSTGNTIYF
>.|TRBJ1-6|.|TRBV5-1
TGCGCCAGCAGCTTGTCGGCAGGGGATAATAATTCACCCCTCCACTTT
CASSLSAGDNNSPLHF
>.|TRBJ2-7|.|TRBV5-1
TGCGCCAGCAGCGCCGGGTACACCTACGAGCAGTACTTC
CASSAGYTYEQYF
>.|TRBJ2-7|.|TRBV7-2
TGTGCCAGCAGCTTAGGGTTTGGGGGCCTCTACGAGCAGTACTTC
CASSLGFGGLYEQYF
>.|TRBJ1-1|.|TRBV12-3/TRBV12-4
TGTGCCAGCAGCCCTACAGGGAACACTGAAGCTTTCTTT
CASSPTGNTEAFF
>.|TRBJ2-5|TRBD1|TRBV4-3
TGCGCCAGCAGCCTCCGTCCGGGACAGGTGGAGACCCAGTACTTC
CASSLRPGQVETQYF
>few|TRBJ1-1|.|TRBV12-3/TRBV12-4
TGTGCCAGCAGTCGAGGGCGAAAAGCTTTCTTT
CASSRGRKAFF